The 20 T cell receptor beta chains below all came from one sample that was sequenced in a study of long-term antiretroviral therapy in people with HIV. Researchers ran immunoSEQ v3.0 at survey level. TCRdb's copy holds only in-frame clones and misses some; the assay was immunoSEQ multiplex PCR. The data hold about 25,000 clones, with roughly 88% observed a single time. This specimen was unsorted PBMCs, taken more than 4.3 years after starting antiretroviral therapy. The receptors here all came from a man aged 25-45 years with HIV.

The chain couples TRBV10-3 to TRBJ1-6; 8 nucleotides agree with TRBD1. The CDR3 runs to 15 residues. Germline lookup yields CDR1 ENHRY and CDR2 SYGVKD. V lost 3 bases and J lost 11; bases outside the gene matches: 9. The CDR3 coding sequence is TGTGCCATCAGTGATTTCAAGACAGGGGCACCACCCCTCCACTTT. It translates to CAISDFKTGAPPLHF.

V is TRBV7-2 and J is TRBJ2-2, with 13 bases aligning to TRBD2. The CDR3 consists of 16 residues. V dropped 2 bases and J dropped 7; count of bases not matched to a gene: 4. Per the germline V gene, CDR1 is SGHTA and CDR2 is FQGNSA. CDR3: CASSLRLAGGRGELFF. Here the CDR3 DNA reads TGTGCCAGCAGCTTAAGACTAGCGGGGGGCCGCGGGGAGCTGTTTTTT.

With regard to this clone: Additional DNA sequences in this sample encode the identical CDR3. The rearrangement joins TRBV9 to TRBJ2-2; D gene ambiguous. Trimming left V 0 bases short and J 2 bases short, with 2 bases between. The CDR3 totals 13 residues. Germline lookup yields CDR1 SGDLS and CDR2 YYNGEE. This CDR3 reads CASSVGNTGELFF. The CDR3 DNA is TGTGCCAGCAGCGTAGGAAACACCGGGGAGCTGTTTTTT.

The CDR3 coding sequence is TGTGCCAGCACTGTACAGGGCCAAAGCTCTGAAGCTTTCTTT. The encoded protein is CASTVQGQSSEAFF. V is TRBV6-1 and J is TRBJ1-1; the D gene is possibly TRBD1 (6 bases). Trimming took 7 bases from V and 6 from J, leaving 18 bases between them. The germline V gene has CDR1 MNHNS and CDR2 SASEGT. CDR3 length: 14 amino acids.

The J gene is TRBJ1-1, the V gene TRBV13; possible D gene TRBD1, 6 bases. V was trimmed by 1 base and J by 6 bases, leaving 15 bases between them. The germline V gene encodes CDR1 PRHDT and CDR2 FYEKMQ (reference sequence). The CDR3 has 15 residues. This chain's CDR3 is CASSLVGRGDAEAFF. In nucleotides, the CDR3 is TGTGCCAGCAGCTTAGTTGGGAGGGGGGACGCTGAAGCTTTCTTT.

This rearrangement joins TRBV6-5 to TRBJ1-1, with D maybe TRBD1 (5 bases). The CDR3 sequence is 12 residues long. CDR1 and CDR2 from the germline V gene are MNHEY and SVGAGI. The ends were cut back, 6 bases at V and 8 bases at J, with 13 bases in the middle. The CDR3 bases are TGTGCCAGCAGGGAACCGGAGGGGGAAGCTTTCTTT. Encoded protein: CASREPEGEAFF.

This clone was found a few times. The genes are TRBV7-9 and TRBJ2-7, with D perhaps TRBD2 (5 bases). The V and J ends lost 10 bases and 2 bases respectively, with 12 bases between them. CDR3 size: 12 residues. Germline lookup yields CDR1 SEHNR and CDR2 FQNEAQ (reference sequence). DNA of the CDR3: TGTGCCATAGAGCGGACTCCCTACGAGCAGTACTTC. Protein sequence: CAIERTPYEQYF.

This clone was observed a handful of times. The chain is built from TRBV4-2 and TRBJ2-7, with 7 bases lining up with TRBD1. CDR3 length equals 15 residues. With V trimmed by 5 bases and J by 5 bases, 12 bases remained unmatched. In germline, CDR1 is LGHNA, CDR2 YNFKEQ. The CDR3 region has the DNA TGTGCCAGCAGCAGTGGGGTACAGGGGCTGAACGAGCAGTACTTC. It is translated as CASSSGVQGLNEQYF.

The chain uses TRBV29-1 and TRBJ1-1, with D tentatively TRBD1 (6 bases). Germline loops: CDR1 SQVTM, CDR2 ANQGSEA. The V gene lost 7 bases and the J gene lost 4 bases, with 10 bases spanning the gap. The CDR3 totals 11 residues. The CDR3 region is CSASGATEAFF. The CDR3 bases are TGCAGCGCTTCAGGGGCCACTGAAGCTTTCTTT.

The genes are TRBV29-1 and TRBJ2-1, with 9 bases aligning to TRBD1. After removal of 4 bases from V and 1 base from J, the junction contained 5 bases not matched to a gene. The V gene's germline CDR1 is SQVTM and CDR2 ANQGSEA. The CDR3 totals 15 residues. The CDR3 region is CSVVGTGNSYNEQFF. The CDR3 nucleotides are TGCAGCGTTGTAGGGACAGGGAATTCCTACAATGAGCAGTTCTTC.

A single count supports this clone. The gene calls are TRBV16 and TRBJ1-1; TRBD1 might be the D (5 bases). Trimming removed 0 bases at V and 6 bases at J, with 11 bases between. This CDR3 spans 14 amino acids. CDR1 and CDR2 from the germline V gene are KGHSY and FQNENV. CDR3 protein: CASSQSGEGAEAFF. DNA of the CDR3: TGTGCCAGCAGCCAATCGGGGGAAGGCGCTGAAGCTTTCTTT.

The chain has TRBV5-1 and TRBJ1-3, with 7 nucleotides matching TRBD1. J lost 0 bases, V lost 3 bases, and 3 bases had no gene match. The CDR3 contains 15 residues. CDR1 is SGHRS, CDR2 YFSETQ, per germline. The CDR3: CASSYDRVSGNTIYF. The CDR3 DNA sequence: TGCGCCAGCAGCTACGACAGGGTCTCTGGAAACACCATATATTTT. Variable domain in full (rest from reference TRBV5-1 and TRBJ1-3): KAGVTQTPRYLIKTRGQQVTLSCSPISGHRSVSWYQQTPGQGLQFLFEYFSETQRNKGNFPGRFSGRQFSNSRSEMNVSTLELGDSALYLCASSYDRVSGNTIYFGEGSWLTVV.

This clone was seen just once. The chain is built from TRBV30 and TRBJ2-5; 8 bases line up with TRBD1. J lost 7 bases, V lost 3 bases, and 4 bases had no gene match. Germline CDR1 is GTSNPN and CDR2 is SVGIG (reference sequence). This CDR3 has 12 residues. The CDR3 coding sequence is TGTGCCTGGAGCGGACAGGGTTGGACCCAGTACTTC. Protein product: CAWSGQGWTQYF. Filled out from reference TRBV30 and TRBJ2-5, the complete variable domain reads SQTIHQWPATLVQPVGSPLSLECTVEGTSNPNLYWYRQAAGRGLQLLFYSVGIGQISSEVPQNLSASRPQDRQFILSSKKLLLSDSGFYLCAWSGQGWTQYFGPGTRLLVL.

The chain links TRBV19 to TRBJ2-3; 11 bases line up with TRBD2. The CDR3 sequence is 16 residues long. J gave up 4 bases and V 5 bases, and 8 bases lay outside the gene matches. From germline, CDR1 is LNHDA and CDR2 SQIVND (reference sequence). CDR3 sequence: CASSGRLAGRADTQYF. The DNA of the CDR3 is TGTGCCAGTAGTGGAAGACTAGCGGGGCGGGCAGATACGCAGTATTTT.

The V call is TRBV4-2, the J call TRBJ2-5; 8 bases agree with TRBD1. J lost 3 bases, V lost 0 bases, and 3 bases had no gene match. The germline CDR1 and CDR2 sequences are LGHNA and YNFKEQ. This CDR3 comprises 15 residues. CDR3 residues: CASSQDPGGKETQYF. CDR3 coding DNA: TGTGCCAGCAGCCAAGATCCAGGGGGCAAAGAGACCCAGTACTTC.

The CDR3 DNA sequence: TGTGCCAGCAGCTTAGGCCATCTGGATACGCAGTATTTT. Amino acid sequence: CASSLGHLDTQYF. This rearrangement joins TRBV7-9 to TRBJ2-3; no clear D. Germline-derived CDR1 and CDR2 are SEHNR and FQNEAQ (reference sequence). V was shortened by 1 base and J by 6 bases, with 8 bases between the two germline ends. The CDR3 totals 13 residues. Full variable domain (outside the CDR3, taken from reference TRBV7-9 and TRBJ2-3): DTGVSQNPRHKITKRGQNVTFRCDPISEHNRLYWYRQTLGQGPEFLTYFQNEAQLEKSRLLSDRFSAERPKGSFSTLEIQRTEQGDSAMYLCASSLGHLDTQYFGPGTRLTVL.

This clone was observed once. V is TRBV30 and J is TRBJ1-2; no firm D call. Germline CDR1 GTSNPN, CDR2 SVGIG (reference sequence). CDR3 length: 16 amino acids. V shed 3 bases and J shed 4 bases, with 21 bases lying between them. The CDR3 DNA sequence: TGTGCCTGGAGCCATAGGGTGGGAATTAAAACCTATGGCTACACCTTC. Amino acids: CAWSHRVGIKTYGYTF.

The V call is TRBV6-1, the J call TRBJ1-2; 9 bases agree with TRBD1. J lost 5 bases, V lost 4 bases, and 17 bases had no gene match. This CDR3 region has 18 residues. Per germline, CDR1 MNHNS and CDR2 SASEGT. The CDR3 DNA sequence: TGTGCCAGCAGTGCGGCGGTGAGGACAGGGGCGACCTTATATGGCTACACCTTC. Translating gives CASSAAVRTGATLYGYTF.

This sequence joins TRBV13 and TRBJ2-3; D ambiguous. The CDR3 is 15 residues long. CDR1 is PRHDT and CDR2 is FYEKMQ in the germline V gene (reference sequence). The ends were cut back, 4 bases at V and 2 bases at J, with 13 bases in the middle. In nucleotides, the CDR3 is TGTGCCAGCAGCTCCCGGGCCGAGTACACAGATACGCAGTATTTT. As protein: CASSSRAEYTDTQYF. The full variable domain, rest sourced from reference TRBV13 and TRBJ2-3, is AAGVIQSPRHLIKEKRETATLKCYPIPRHDTVYWYQQGPGQDPQFLISFYEKMQSDKGSIPDRFSAQQFSDYHSELNMSSLELGDSALYFCASSSRAEYTDTQYFGPGTRLTVL.

The chain has TRBV18 and TRBJ2-7, with a weak D call TRBD1 (6 bases). The V end was cut by 2 bases, the J end by 3 bases, with 17 bases between. Germline V gene lookup returns CDR1 KGHSH and CDR2 LQKENI. This CDR3 spans 16 amino acids. The CDR3 DNA sequence: TGTGCCAGCTCACCAGTTGGTCCCGACAGGTTCTACGAGCAGTACTTC. Translating gives CASSPVGPDRFYEQYF.